This T cell receptor beta chain was retrieved from a study of T cell changes during pregnancy in multiple sclerosis. Assay: immunoSEQ multiplex PCR; the TCRdb copy retains only in-frame clones and omits some. Here the sample spans around 53,000 clones, about 88% being singletons. Germline CDR1 LGHNA, CDR2 YNFKEQ. This CDR3 has 15 amino acids. V was pared by 0 bases and J by 5 bases, with 11 bases between. This rearrangement joins TRBV4-2 to TRBJ2-1, with TRBD1 as a possible D gene (6 bases). Sequencing used CD8+ T cells from peripheral blood mononuclear cells, obtained before pregnancy. The source of this sequence is a female donor with multiple sclerosis, enrolled in a pregnancy study. As DNA, the CDR3 is TGTGCCAGCAGCCAAGATGACGGACAGAACAATGAGCAGTTCTTC. Translation: CASSQDDGQNNEQFF.